The 30 T cell receptor beta chains below were found in one sample sequenced in a study of T cells in Graves' hyperthyroidism and ophthalmopathy. The investigators amplified TCR beta CDR3 regions from RNA transcripts. Carried out on the TCR CDR3, a first-round RT-PCR used the HTBI primer set. TCRdb independently ran MiXCR on the multiplex PCR reads; one entry per CDR3 protein. The sample records approximately 690,000 distinct CDR3 sequences, around 20% being singletons. The material sequenced was blood. All receptors come from a man aged 25 to 45 with Graves' ophthalmopathy.

In its sample, this clonotype was seen many times. In nucleotides, the CDR3 is TGTGCCATCAGTGAGTCTAAGGGAATGGAAGCTTTCTTT. Its protein is CAISESKGMEAFF. The rearrangement links TRBV10-3 to TRBJ1-1; D gene uncertain. The V gene's germline CDR1 is ENHRY and CDR2 SYGVKD. V lost 0 bases and J lost 8, with 10 bases in between. This CDR3 comprises 13 residues.

On this clonotype: This sequence may be a read error, since a much larger clone differs from it by one base. The rearrangement links TRBV2 to TRBJ2-3; TRBD1 aligns across 8 bases. V shed 7 bases, J shed 0 bases, and the junction held 6 bases outside the gene matches. The CDR3 covers 15 residues. Germline CDR1 and CDR2: SNHLY and FYNNEI. The CDR3 region is CASTGQVTSTDTQYF. CDR3 sequence (DNA): TGTGCCAGCACGGGACAGGTGACTAGCACAGATACGCAGTATTTT.

The table lists this clonotype with many counts. The CDR3 loop is CASSRSGGGSNEQFF. Here the CDR3 DNA reads TGTGCCAGCAGCCGATCTGGGGGAGGGAGCAATGAGCAGTTCTTC. The gene calls are TRBV11-2 and TRBJ2-1; 7 nucleotides align to TRBD2. In germline, CDR1 is SGHAT, CDR2 FQNNGV. The CDR3 runs to 15 residues. With V trimmed by 5 bases and J by 6 bases, 10 bases remained unmatched.

In this sample, this clonotype turned up many times. The chain is built from TRBV30 and TRBJ1-5, with D perhaps matching TRBD1 (5 bases). The CDR3 length is 15 residues. The germline CDR1 and CDR2 sequences are GTSNPN and SVGIG (reference sequence). V dropped 2 bases and J dropped 6 bases, with 17 bases sitting between them. The CDR3 coding sequence is TGTGCCTGGAGTACCGGCACGGGGCGAAGTCAGCCCCAGCATTTT. It translates to CAWSTGTGRSQPQHF.

This clonotype occurred a few times. CDR3 sequence: CATSSGPDNEQFF. The CDR3 DNA reads TGTGCCACCAGCAGCGGACCCGACAATGAGCAGTTCTTC. V usage is TRBV15 and J usage is TRBJ2-1; D uncertain. V was trimmed by 3 bases and J by 5 bases, leaving 8 bases between them. Germline V gene lookup returns CDR1 LNHNV and CDR2 YYDKDF (reference sequence). The CDR3 loop spans 13 amino acids.

Many counts were recorded for this clonotype. The rearrangement uses TRBV18 and TRBJ2-7; possibly TRBD1 or TRBD2 for D (7 bases each). Germline V gene lookup returns CDR1 KGHSH and CDR2 LQKENI. CDR3 length: 16 residues. V was pared by 1 base and J by 1 base, with 14 bases between. CDR3 residues: CASSPQGAGVSYEQYF. The DNA for the CDR3 is TGTGCCAGCTCACCACAGGGGGCGGGAGTTTCCTACGAGCAGTACTTC.

CDR3 sequence reads: CASSLAGVREQYF. The CDR3 region has the DNA TGTGCCAGCAGCTTAGCGGGGGTAAGGGAGCAGTACTTC. J is TRBJ2-7 and V is TRBV7-6; D assignment may be TRBD1 or TRBD2 (5 bases each). CDR3 length: 13 residues. Between the trimmed V and J ends, which lost 0 bases and 7 bases, there was a span of 10 bases. The germline gives CDR1 SGHVS, CDR2 FNYEAQ.

At least ten counts were recorded for this clonotype. The J gene is TRBJ1-5, the V gene TRBV28; D might be TRBD1 (6 bases). CDR1 and CDR2 (germline): MDHEN, SYDVKM. There are 14 residues in the CDR3. V was shortened by 7 bases and J by 3 bases, with 13 bases between the two germline ends. This chain's CDR3 is CASNQGILNQPQHF. The CDR3 DNA reads as TGTGCCAGCAATCAGGGGATTCTCAATCAGCCCCAGCATTTT.

This clonotype came up many times. The chain combines TRBV18 with TRBJ1-2; possibly TRBD1 for D (5 bases). Deletions cut 5 bases from V and 4 bases from J, with 11 bases between. Germline loops: CDR1 KGHSH, CDR2 LQKENI. The CDR3 totals 13 residues. CDR3 residues: CASSGGNPYGYTF. CDR3 bases: TGTGCCAGCTCAGGGGGGAACCCCTATGGCTACACCTTC.

This clonotype appeared a few times. The chain couples TRBV7-9 to TRBJ2-1; D is unclear. Germline CDR1 and CDR2: SEHNR and FQNEAQ (reference sequence). CDR3 length: 17 amino acids. Trimming shortened V by 5 bases and J by 1 base, and 18 bases separated the two germline ends. The DNA of the CDR3 is TGTGCCAGCAGCCACAATCGTGACCACCAATCCTACAATGAGCAGTTCTTC. It translates to CASSHNRDHQSYNEQFF.

The chain links TRBV28 to TRBJ1-4; D gene unclear. Germline V lookup: CDR1 MDHEN, CDR2 SYDVKM. V lost 2 bases, J lost 10 bases, and 14 bases lay in between. This CDR3 spans 14 amino acids. The CDR3 reads CASSLGSFNGKLFF. The CDR3, as DNA: TGTGCCAGCAGTTTAGGAAGTTTCAACGGAAAACTGTTTTTT. Looking up the rest from reference TRBV28 and TRBJ1-4 gives the full variable domain: DVKVTQSSRYLVKRTGEKVFLECVQDMDHENMFWYRQDPGLGLRLIYFSYDVKMKEKGDIPEGYSVSREKKERFSLILESASTNQTSMYLCASSLGSFNGKLFFGSGTQLSVL.

This clonotype was picked up a small number of times. This rearrangement joins TRBV10-3 to TRBJ2-7; D unresolved. This CDR3 spans 15 amino acids. V lost 0 bases, J lost 0 bases, and 9 bases lay in between. Germline loops: CDR1 ENHRY, CDR2 SYGVKD. The chain's CDR3 is CAISESPSGSYEQYF. The CDR3 coding sequence is TGTGCCATCAGTGAGTCTCCTTCGGGCTCCTACGAGCAGTACTTC.

The chain uses TRBV14 and TRBJ2-2, with 9 bases that match TRBD2. V lost 0 bases and J lost 5; bases outside the gene matches: 10. The germline V gene has CDR1 SGHDN and CDR2 FVKESK. This CDR3 is built from 18 residues. CDR3 sequence (DNA): TGTGCCAGCAGCCAAGATTTGGGTAGCGGGAGTATTACCGGGGAGCTGTTTTTT. This translates into CASSQDLGSGSITGELFF.

This clonotype was recorded many times. This chain joins TRBV5-1 and TRBJ2-3, with D possibly TRBD2 on 6 matching bases. The V end lost 4 bases, the J end lost 5 bases, and 14 bases lay between the germline ends. The CDR3 loop spans 14 amino acids. Germline CDR1 and CDR2: SGHRS and YFSETQ. The CDR3 bases are TGCGCCAGCAGCGCGGGAACTCCTGGAGATACGCAGTATTTT. As protein: CASSAGTPGDTQYF.

V and J are TRBV27 and TRBJ2-6; the D gene is possibly TRBD2 (5 bases). CDR1 MNHEY and CDR2 SMNVEV come from the germline V gene (reference sequence). The ends were cut back, 7 bases at V and 0 bases at J, with 10 bases in the middle. The CDR3 consists of 15 residues. The CDR3 region has the DNA TGTGCCAGCAAGTTCGGAGGCTCTGGGGCCAACGTCCTGACTTTC. Amino acid sequence: CASKFGGSGANVLTF.

J is TRBJ2-5 and V is TRBV3-1, with TRBD2 matching over 8 bases. CDR1 is LGHDT, CDR2 YNNKEL, per germline (reference sequence). The CDR3 runs 15 residues. The J segment lost 5 bases and the V segment lost 4 bases, leaving 9 bases of the junction unmatched. The CDR3 spells CASSLWTAGEETQYF. The CDR3 coding sequence is TGTGCCAGCAGCCTCTGGACAGCGGGAGAGGAGACCCAGTACTTC.

DNA of the CDR3: TGTGCCAGCAGCTTCTTGACTACGAAGGGCGGGGAGCTGTTTTTT. Amino acid sequence: CASSFLTTKGGELFF. The genes are TRBV11-2 and TRBJ2-2, with a possible D match to TRBD2 (5 bases). The V gene's germline CDR1 is SGHAT and CDR2 FQNNGV. Deletions cut 3 bases from V and 7 bases from J, with 15 bases between. The CDR3 extends over 15 amino acids.

The gene calls are TRBV10-3 and TRBJ2-7; TRBD2 agrees at 9 bases. The junction had 12 bases not matched to a gene; V was cut back by 4 bases and J by 5 bases. CDR1 and CDR2 from the germline V gene are ENHRY and SYGVKD. This CDR3 contains 16 residues. CDR3 in DNA: TGTGCCATCAGTGGGGCCGCGGGGGGGCATCAGGACGAGCAGTACTTC. Translation: CAISGAAGGHQDEQYF.

This clonotype has only one observation. The CDR3 loop is CASSLGGSTSYGYTF. CDR3 bases: TGTGCCAGCAGCTTAGGCGGCAGTACTAGCTATGGCTACACCTTC. The chain couples TRBV7-3 to TRBJ1-2; D unclear. Germline assignment: CDR1 SGHTA and CDR2 FQGTGA. V lost 2 bases and J 4 bases, leaving 14 bases between the germline ends. There are 15 residues in the CDR3.

This clonotype was detected many times. The CDR3 coding sequence is TGCAGTGCTGCATCTCCGGGACACTCGAACACTGAAGCTTTCTTT. Protein product: CSAASPGHSNTEAFF. The chain links TRBV20-1 to TRBJ1-1, with a possible D match to TRBD1 (6 bases). V dropped 5 bases and J dropped 1 base, with 17 bases sitting between them. The CDR3 loop spans 15 amino acids. Germline lookup yields CDR1 DFQATT and CDR2 SNEGSKA (reference sequence).

This clonotype was counted many times. The genes are TRBV7-9 and TRBJ2-1; TRBD2 matches at 7 bases. The J segment lost 12 bases and the V segment lost 0 bases, leaving 5 bases of the junction unmatched. The germline CDR1 and CDR2 sequences are SEHNR and FQNEAQ (reference sequence). The CDR3 sequence is 13 residues long. The CDR3 sequence is CASSLAGGVPQFF. CDR3 coding DNA: TGTGCCAGCAGCTTAGCGGGGGGGGTACCGCAGTTCTTC.

The rearrangement links TRBV25-1 to TRBJ1-6; TRBD1 matches 7 bases. CDR1 and CDR2 (germline): MGHDK, SYGVNS. The CDR3 runs to 14 residues. V lost 5 bases, J lost 10 bases, and 8 bases stayed unmatched. CDR3 residues: CASSLDRAKSPLHF. Here the CDR3 DNA reads TGTGCCAGCAGTCTAGACAGGGCCAAGTCACCCCTCCACTTT.

This clonotype was detected many times. The CDR3 DNA reads as TGTGCCAGCAGTGCGCCAGGCTACGAGCAGTACTTC. Residues: CASSAPGYEQYF. The chain combines TRBV28 with TRBJ2-7; D remains ambiguous. The CDR3 loop spans 12 amino acids. V dropped 5 bases and J dropped 3 bases, with 8 bases sitting between them. Germline values: CDR1 MDHEN, CDR2 SYDVKM.

This clonotype was counted a single time. The chain couples TRBV10-3 to TRBJ1-1; 10 bases align to TRBD1. The CDR3 totals 14 residues. With 8 bases clipped from V and 7 bases from J, the junction kept 10 bases outside the gene matches. CDR1 and CDR2 (germline): ENHRY, SYGVKD. The CDR3 loop reads CAISGGTGDGEAFF. The CDR3 coding sequence is TGTGCCATCTCGGGGGGGACAGGGGATGGTGAAGCTTTCTTT.

This clonotype was recorded at least ten times. V and J are TRBV27 and TRBJ2-1; 8 bases are a match to TRBD2. Germline CDR1 reads MNHEY; CDR2 reads SMNVEV (reference sequence). This CDR3 contains 15 residues. Trimming removed 7 bases from V and 6 bases from J; junction bases left unmatched: 11. CDR3 nucleotides: TGTGCCAGCACCTTTCGGTTAGCGGGAAGCAATGAGCAGTTCTTC. It codes for CASTFRLAGSNEQFF.

The rearrangement links TRBV6-5 to TRBJ2-5; 9 bases line up with TRBD1. The CDR3 length is 15 residues. Germline-derived CDR1 and CDR2 are MNHEY and SVGAGI. Losses at the gene ends were 4 bases for V and 2 bases for J; bases not matched to a gene: 5. The CDR3 region has the DNA TGTGCCAGCAGTTCGGGACAGGGACTACAAGAGACCCAGTACTTC. This encodes CASSSGQGLQETQYF.

The chain carries TRBV2 and TRBJ2-1, with 8 bases matching TRBD2. The CDR3 runs 16 residues. J lost 6 bases, V lost 2 bases, and 9 bases had no gene match. CDR1 is SNHLY, CDR2 FYNNEI, per germline. CDR3 in amino acids: CASSESSAGGPNEQFF. The CDR3, as DNA: TGTGCCAGCAGTGAAAGTTCGGCGGGAGGTCCCAATGAGCAGTTCTTC. The full variable domain, its missing parts supplied by reference TRBV2 and TRBJ2-1, is EPEVTQTPSHQVTQMGQEVILRCVPISNHLYFYWYRQILGQKVEFLVSFYNNEISEKSEIFDDQFSVERPDGSNFTLKIRSTKLEDSAMYFCASSESSAGGPNEQFFGPGTRLTVL.

V usage is TRBV10-1 and J usage is TRBJ2-3; 11 bases map to TRBD2. Germline V lookup: CDR1 WNHNN, CDR2 SYGVQD (reference sequence). Germline trimming cut 3 bases from V and 0 bases from J; bases unmatched to any gene: 8. CDR3 length: 18 residues. CDR3 coding DNA: TGCGCCAGCAGTGACCCACTGACTAGCGGGACCAGCACAGATACGCAGTATTTT. This sequence encodes CASSDPLTSGTSTDTQYF.

In regard to this clonotype: This sequence may be a read error, since a much larger clone differs from it by one base. The chain links TRBV7-2 to TRBJ2-2, with 8 positions matching TRBD1. This CDR3 comprises 22 residues. Looked up from germline, CDR1 is SGHTA and CDR2 is FQGNSA. As DNA, the CDR3 is TGTGCCAGCAGCTTAGTTGGAGGCCGGGACAGGCACACGGGAGCGCGGACCGGGGAGCTGTCTTTT. It yields the protein CASSLVGGRDRHTGARTGELSF.

The chain is built from TRBV5-1 and TRBJ1-4; no clear D gene. Trimming removed 0 bases from V and 5 bases from J, with 14 bases in between. Germline V gene sequence: CDR1 SGHRS, CDR2 YFSETQ. CDR3 length: 16 amino acids. The DNA of the CDR3 is TGCGCCAGCAGCTTGGGTGGGCCACGAGGAAATGAAAAACTGTTTTTT. This translates into CASSLGGPRGNEKLFF.